This TCR beta chain was captured by sequencing in a study of shared clonotypes between healthy human individuals. This clone was recorded a few times. The test was conducted at deep level. Some clones are missing from TCRdb's copy, which holds only in-frame ones; the method was immunoSEQ multiplex PCR. The table has more than 450,000 clones, around 74% seen once. The germline V gene has CDR1 MNHNY and CDR2 SVGAGI (reference sequence). The CDR3 is made up of 16 amino acids. Between the trimmed V and J ends, which lost 6 bases and 9 bases, there was a span of 24 bases. The origin of this receptor is a woman between 35 and 50 years old in good health. Some clones in this sample may be carry-over from other donors' samples. This chain connects TRBV6-6 to TRBJ1-5; D might be TRBD1 (5 bases). Sequencing was performed on PBMCs. CDR3 in amino acids: CASSSEPVGTTGPQHF. The CDR3 DNA is TGTGCCAGCAGCTCAGAACCTGTGGGGACTACTGGGCCCCAGCATTTT.